This TCR beta chain was sequenced during a study of cytomegalovirus exposure and HLA in healthy donors. Study-wide findings and caveats: In a later analysis, most CMV-associated TCR beta chains appeared HLA-restricted. According to the study, around 180 TCR beta chains were cytomegalovirus-associated. The authors later linked a missense DCLRE1C variant to TCR beta V- and J-gene trimming.

This CDR3 is built from 14 residues. CDR1 is ENHRY, CDR2 SYGVKD, per germline. V was cut by 3 bases and J by 5 bases, with 13 bases left in between. The study ran its PCR with 60 Vbeta and 13 Jbeta primers. The table came from immunoSEQ multiplex PCR; TCRdb's copy has only in-frame clones and leaves some out. This table holds around 200,000 clones, 60% to 85% found once. Each donor was healthy, and each was a bone marrow donor. Details on this clone: The antigen is unknown.

The V gene is TRBV10-3, the J gene TRBJ1-2; D might be TRBD1 (6 bases). This clonotype originated in a female donor in good health and CMV-seronegative. The sequenced sample consisted of PBMCs. The CDR3 spells CAISDEQGTYGYTF. CDR3 bases: TGTGCCATCAGTGATGAACAGGGAACTTATGGCTACACCTTC.